This is a list of T cell receptor beta chains from one sample in a study of blood T cell repertoires in COVID-19. Clones were sequenced by immunoSEQ multiplex PCR, and TCRdb holds only the in-frame ones, with some missing. The sample yields some 490,000 clones, 75% to 90% seen once. The sample consisted of PBMCs or T cells enriched from blood (not recorded which). The receptors come from a woman in her sixties who had recovered from COVID-19. Both conserved end residues are part of each CDR3. A D gene is named only where the DNA matches it firmly.

d_call j_call v_call cdr3_nt cdr3_aa
- TRBJ1-3 TRBV7-6 TGTGCCAGCAGCTTATCCGCTGGAAACACCATATATTTT CASSLSAGNTIYF
- TRBJ1-5 TRBV18 TGTGCCAGCTCACCATCACAGGGCAATCAGCCCCAGCATTTT CASSPSQGNQPQHF
- TRBJ2-5 TRBV15 TGTGCCACCCTGGGGGGGGCTAAAGAGACCCAGTACTTC CATLGGAKETQYF
- TRBJ1-1 TRBV27 TGTGCCAGCAGCCGCAGGGAAATGAACACTGAAGCTTTCTTT CASSRREMNTEAFF
- TRBJ2-2 TRBV11-2 TGTGCCAGCAGCTTATTGCAAGGGGCCGGGGAGCTGTTTTTT CASSLLQGAGELFF
TRBD1 TRBJ2-7 TRBV4-1 TGCGCCAGCAGCCAAGTTTCCGGGACAGTCTACGAGCAGTACTTC CASSQVSGTVYEQYF
- TRBJ1-6 TRBV14 TGTGCCAGCAGCCAGAGCTCCTATAATTCACCCCTCCACTTT CASSQSSYNSPLHF
- TRBJ1-2 TRBV24-1 TGTGCCACCAGTGCCACAGGGAAGGAGGGCTACACCTTC CATSATGKEGYTF
- TRBJ2-2 TRBV5-8 TGTGCCAGCAGCTCCGACCCAGGGGGGAATTATTGGAACACCGGGGAGCTGTTTTTT CASSSDPGGNYWNTGELFF
- TRBJ1-2 TRBV2 TGTGCCAGCAGTCGAGTTAACTATGGCTACACCTTC CASSRVNYGYTF
- TRBJ2-3 TRBV20-1 TGCAGTGCTAGTGGGGCTGCTTCGGATACGCAGTATTTT CSASGAASDTQYF
TRBD1 TRBJ2-3 TRBV6-5 TGTGCCAGCAGTTACTCTGCACAGGGGGCTTATACGCAGTATTTT CASSYSAQGAYTQYF
- TRBJ1-1 TRBV28 TGTGCCACCAAAGGGGGGGACACTGAAGCTTTCTTT CATKGGDTEAFF
TRBD1 TRBJ2-1 TRBV12-3/TRBV12-4 TGTGCCAGCACGGACAGGATTTACAATGAGCAGTTCTTC CASTDRIYNEQFF
- TRBJ2-1 TRBV12-5 TGTGCTAGTGGTTTGGTAGGCAGGGGTCTAAGCTCCTACAATGAGCAGTTCTTC CASGLVGRGLSSYNEQFF
- TRBJ2-7 TRBV2 TGTGCCAGCAGTGAGAGATCCCCCATTACGGACGAGCAGTACTTC CASSERSPITDEQYF